These T cell receptor beta chains were read from a single sample in a study of blood T cell repertoires in COVID-19. This table comes from immunoSEQ multiplex PCR, and its TCRdb copy is limited to in-frame clones, with some not included. The sample shows about 200,000 clones, more than 70% of them seen only once. The source material was PBMCs or T cells enriched from blood (not recorded which). These receptors all come from a woman between 18 and 30 years old who had recovered from COVID-19. CDR3s include the opening cysteine and the closing phenylalanine or tryptophan. Fields, in order: clone size, V gene, CDR3 protein. Size values are once, few and many counts, or a class for expanded clones, and some rows have none.

clone_size: -
v_call: TRBV16
cdr3_aa: CASSPVAQGWGTEAFF

clone_size: -
v_call: TRBV27
cdr3_aa: CASSLADRGNGYTF

clone_size: -
v_call: TRBV28
cdr3_aa: CASSSLRTEAFF

clone_size: -
v_call: TRBV9
cdr3_aa: CASSPRTAPGEQYF

clone_size: -
v_call: TRBV9
cdr3_aa: CASGDRGPNYGYTF

clone_size: -
v_call: TRBV7-2
cdr3_aa: CASSRGTSGGYEQFF

clone_size: once
v_call: TRBV20-1
cdr3_aa: CSASLAGGVDTQYF

clone_size: -
v_call: TRBV5-1
cdr3_aa: CASSQTGAGNSPLHF

clone_size: -
v_call: TRBV5-1
cdr3_aa: CASSYQGGGTQYF

clone_size: -
v_call: TRBV11-2
cdr3_aa: CASSFISSRDGYTF

clone_size: -
v_call: TRBV1
cdr3_aa: CTSSQSQTSGGLSSYNEQFF

clone_size: -
v_call: TRBV29-1
cdr3_aa: CSVEGLGVQEQFF

clone_size: -
v_call: TRBV19
cdr3_aa: CASSWGRGTPPYQETQYF

clone_size: -
v_call: TRBV5-6
cdr3_aa: CASSLGWTGKNIQYF

clone_size: -
v_call: TRBV13
cdr3_aa: CASSLGLGRGTYEQYF

clone_size: -
v_call: TRBV2
cdr3_aa: CASTDRVSRGFQETQYF

clone_size: once
v_call: TRBV5-1
cdr3_aa: CASSRDSNSPLHF

clone_size: -
v_call: TRBV5-4
cdr3_aa: CASSLEWDREGGGYTF

clone_size: -
v_call: TRBV5-1
cdr3_aa: CASSVQGRNTEAFF

clone_size: -
v_call: TRBV10-3
cdr3_aa: CAISEFLGQLFF

clone_size: few
v_call: TRBV9
cdr3_aa: CASSVAPVNTEAFF

clone_size: -
v_call: TRBV15
cdr3_aa: CATSLNRGNTIYF

clone_size: -
v_call: TRBV7-3
cdr3_aa: CASSLTSPQDPQYF

clone_size: -
v_call: TRBV30
cdr3_aa: CAWNAGPTTNEKLFF

clone_size: -
v_call: TRBV29-1
cdr3_aa: CSVHNTEAFF

clone_size: -
v_call: TRBV24-1
cdr3_aa: CATSPTSGEGTGELFF

clone_size: once
v_call: TRBV30
cdr3_aa: CAWSVLSTDTQYF

clone_size: -
v_call: TRBV4-1
cdr3_aa: CASSQAPREKLFF

clone_size: -
v_call: TRBV4-2
cdr3_aa: CASSQDIAGNTIYF

clone_size: few
v_call: TRBV28
cdr3_aa: CASSELAGGYEQYF

clone_size: -
v_call: TRBV11-2
cdr3_aa: CASSLGWGGVQEAQHF

clone_size: -
v_call: TRBV7-9
cdr3_aa: CASSSTGKLNTEAFF

clone_size: -
v_call: TRBV11-1
cdr3_aa: CASSRDRDEQYF

clone_size: -
v_call: TRBV18
cdr3_aa: CASSPNTGSAAKNIQYF

clone_size: -
v_call: TRBV9
cdr3_aa: CASSVGGGVSNEQFF

clone_size: -
v_call: TRBV15
cdr3_aa: CATSSGGLPSYEQYF

clone_size: -
v_call: TRBV3-1/TRBV3-2
cdr3_aa: CASSPGSPQTADTQYF

clone_size: -
v_call: TRBV28
cdr3_aa: CASTLALRDILNTEAFF

clone_size: once
v_call: TRBV7-6
cdr3_aa: CASSPLDRERYTF

clone_size: -
v_call: TRBV7-9
cdr3_aa: CASSLETGANYGYTF

clone_size: few
v_call: TRBV27
cdr3_aa: CASSPGTGGETQYF

clone_size: -
v_call: TRBV4-1
cdr3_aa: CASSQPPIQVKRGDTDTQYF

clone_size: -
v_call: TRBV28
cdr3_aa: CASLKRGIIPWGRSTEAFF

clone_size: -
v_call: TRBV9
cdr3_aa: CASSRQGMSEAFF

clone_size: -
v_call: TRBV30
cdr3_aa: CAWSVAGGGNYGYTF

clone_size: -
v_call: TRBV11-2
cdr3_aa: CASSFGGRPDTQYF

clone_size: once
v_call: TRBV27
cdr3_aa: CASRSSGVVIGNQPQHF

clone_size: -
v_call: TRBV2
cdr3_aa: CASIGTVNEKLFF

clone_size: -
v_call: TRBV19
cdr3_aa: CASSIDPRGDTEAFF

clone_size: -
v_call: TRBV7-2
cdr3_aa: CASSLTSRDSPYEQYF

clone_size: -
v_call: TRBV28
cdr3_aa: CASSFRLGLAGDIAKNIQYF

clone_size: once
v_call: TRBV30
cdr3_aa: CAWSYSFSGGADTQYF

clone_size: -
v_call: TRBV27
cdr3_aa: CASSAQSNQPQHF